This T cell receptor beta chain stems from a study of shared clonotypes between healthy human individuals. The germline CDR1 and CDR2 sequences are SGHTA and FQGNSA. This CDR3 comprises 14 residues. With 5 bases removed from V and 4 bases from J, the gap between germline ends came to 14 bases. Profiling relied on immunoSEQ multiplex PCR, and the TCRdb table lists in-frame clones only, not all of them. Found here are about 1 million clones, more than 75% of them singletons; the top ten hold approximately 0.5%. The chain is built from TRBV7-2 and TRBJ2-5, with a tentative D call TRBD2 (6 bases). Sequencing was carried out using memory CD4+ T cells from PBMCs. Subset noted: CD45RA-negative fraction. The receptor's source is a young man in good health. Some clones in this sample may be carry-over from other donors' samples. The CDR3 nucleotides are TGTGCCAGCAGCCCTCCCGGGGGAGGAGAGACCCAGTACTTC. Translation gives CASSPPGGGETQYF.